A single sample gave rise to the 30 T cell receptor beta chains below, sequenced in a study of blood T cell repertoires in COVID-19 (dated by TCRdb to between 2020 and 2021). The library was obtained by the immunoSEQ multiplex PCR assay. TCRdb carries this immuneACCESS record with in-frame sequences only. Its versions omit some clonotypes, under half of them owing to an unresolved V gene in the studies checked, with the rest unexplained. For this sample the table gives about 100,000 clones, of which approximately 91% were detected only once. Roughly 0.97% of the sample belongs to the ten largest clones. Sequencing was performed on peripheral blood. The receptors come from a man in his 60s with acute or convalescent COVID-19.

This rearrangement joins TRBV6-2 or TRBV6-3 to TRBJ2-1; tentative D call: TRBD2 (5 bases). Trimming stripped 4 bases from V and 4 bases from J, with 20 bases between. Germline CDR1 is MNHEY and CDR2 is SVGEGT. This CDR3 has 17 residues. CDR3 sequence: CASSSSFGGPTYNEQFF. The CDR3 DNA sequence: TGTGCCAGCAGTTCGTCTTTTGGCGGGCCTACATACAATGAGCAGTTCTTC.

The gene calls are TRBV9 and TRBJ1-1; D uncertain. This CDR3 is 14 amino acids long. Trimming stripped 3 bases from V and 1 base from J, with 10 bases between. Germline V CDR1 and CDR2: SGDLS, YYNGEE. The CDR3, as DNA: TGTGCCAGCAGCGCGTGGACTGGGAACACTGAAGCTTTCTTT. This translates into CASSAWTGNTEAFF.

This sequence joins TRBV9 and TRBJ2-1, with 12 bases fitting TRBD2. Germline V lookup: CDR1 SGDLS, CDR2 YYNGEE. The CDR3 covers 15 residues. V lost 4 bases and J lost 6; bases outside the gene matches: 5. The DNA of the CDR3 is TGTGCCAGCAGCTGGACTAGCGGGACGGGCAATGAGCAGTTCTTC. Amino acid sequence: CASSWTSGTGNEQFF. The complete variable domain, with remaining parts taken from reference TRBV9 and TRBJ2-1, reads DSGVTQTPKHLITATGQRVTLRCSPRSGDLSVYWYQQSLDQGLQFLIQYYNGEERAKGNILERFSAQQFPDLHSELNLSSLELGDSALYFCASSWTSGTGNEQFFGPGTRLTVL.

This sequence joins TRBV30 and TRBJ1-3, with D maybe TRBD1 (5 bases). Germline assignment: CDR1 GTSNPN and CDR2 SVGIG (reference sequence). V lost 6 bases, J lost 8 bases, and 17 bases lay in between. The CDR3 sequence is 13 residues long. This CDR3 is CACSAGTLDTIYF. The CDR3 DNA reads as TGTGCCTGCAGCGCCGGGACTTTGGACACCATATATTTT.

The V gene is TRBV2, the J gene TRBJ1-5, with D perhaps TRBD1 (6 bases). CDR1 and CDR2 (germline): SNHLY, FYNNEI. Trimming stripped 6 bases from V and 0 bases from J, with 15 bases between. There are 16 residues in the CDR3. Here the CDR3 DNA reads TGTGCCAGCAGGATGTGGGGGCCGATTAGCAATCAGCCCCAGCATTTT. Protein product: CASRMWGPISNQPQHF.

The chain uses TRBV28 and TRBJ2-4, with D possibly TRBD1 on 5 matching bases. The CDR3 runs 15 residues. Trimming took 4 bases from V and 0 from J, leaving 10 bases between them. Per the germline V gene, CDR1 is MDHEN and CDR2 is SYDVKM. DNA for the CDR3: TGTGCCAGCAGTTCCTCGGACAAAGCCAAAAACATTCAGTACTTC. Encoded protein: CASSSSDKAKNIQYF. The whole variable domain, remainder taken from reference TRBV28 and TRBJ2-4, is DVKVTQSSRYLVKRTGEKVFLECVQDMDHENMFWYRQDPGLGLRLIYFSYDVKMKEKGDIPEGYSVSREKKERFSLILESASTNQTSMYLCASSSSDKAKNIQYFGAGTRLSVL.

The chain has TRBV28 and TRBJ2-7; 10 bases line up with TRBD2. The germline V gene encodes CDR1 MDHEN and CDR2 SYDVKM. The length of the CDR3 is 16 residues. V shed 4 bases, J shed 1 base, and the junction held 7 bases outside the gene matches. In DNA, the CDR3 is TGTGCCAGCAGTTATGGGACTAGCGAACCGTCCTACGAGCAGTACTTC. Protein sequence: CASSYGTSEPSYEQYF.

This chain links TRBV7-8 with TRBJ2-3; TRBD2 matches at 11 bases. Looked up from germline, CDR1 is SGHVS and CDR2 is FQNEAQ. V dropped 1 base and J dropped 6; count of bases not matched to a gene: 6. CDR3 length equals 16 residues. CDR3 coding DNA: TGTGCCAGCAGCTTAGACTTAGCGGGAGGGCCGGATACGCAGTATTTT. It is translated as CASSLDLAGGPDTQYF.

This chain joins TRBV5-6 and TRBJ2-2; 14 nucleotides agree with TRBD2. CDR3 length: 16 residues. Germline CDR1 SGHDT, CDR2 YYEEEE. The J segment lost 7 bases and the V segment lost 4 bases, leaving 6 bases of the junction unmatched. The CDR3 loop is CASSRGLAGVIGELFF. The CDR3 DNA follows: TGTGCCAGCAGCCGGGGACTAGCGGGAGTGATCGGGGAGCTGTTTTTT.

This chain connects TRBV2 to TRBJ1-4; no clear D. The CDR3 covers 13 residues. Trimming took 5 bases from V and 7 from J, leaving 11 bases between them. CDR1 and CDR2 from the germline V gene are SNHLY and FYNNEI. This CDR3 is CASSPERSEKLFF. CDR3 nucleotide sequence: TGTGCCAGCAGTCCCGAACGGAGTGAAAAACTGTTTTTT.

The chain has TRBV5-1 and TRBJ1-1; D may be TRBD1 (6 bases). Germline assignment: CDR1 SGHRS and CDR2 YFSETQ. This CDR3 region has 14 residues. Trimming stripped 3 bases from V and 1 base from J, with 10 bases between. The CDR3 DNA is TGCGCCAGCAGCTCGGGGGGCCGGAACACTGAAGCTTTCTTT. Translation gives CASSSGGRNTEAFF. The full variable domain, completed using reference TRBV5-1 and TRBJ1-1, is KAGVTQTPRYLIKTRGQQVTLSCSPISGHRSVSWYQQTPGQGLQFLFEYFSETQRNKGNFPGRFSGRQFSNSRSEMNVSTLELGDSALYLCASSSGGRNTEAFFGQGTRLTVV.

The chain carries TRBV27 and TRBJ1-5; D is possibly TRBD1 (5 bases). Trimming cost V 5 bases and J 5 bases, with 19 bases left between them. Germline V CDR1 and CDR2: MNHEY, SMNVEV (reference sequence). The length of the CDR3 is 16 residues. The CDR3 sequence: CASSPRVRGKDQPQHF. The CDR3 DNA reads TGTGCCAGCAGTCCCCGGGTTAGGGGTAAAGATCAGCCCCAGCATTTT.

On this clone itself: Distinct nucleotide sequences in the sample also encode this CDR3. The gene calls are TRBV19 and TRBJ2-2; 10 nucleotides line up with TRBD2. The V gene's germline CDR1 is LNHDA and CDR2 SQIVND (reference sequence). Trimming at V came to 5 bases and at J to 5 bases, leaving 8 bases not matched to a gene. The CDR3 is 16 amino acids. This CDR3 is CASSLTSGTATGELFF. DNA of the CDR3: TGTGCCAGTAGTCTTACTAGCGGGACCGCAACCGGGGAGCTGTTTTTT.

The chain has TRBV5-1 and TRBJ2-3; D is unclear. V shed 1 base and J shed 1 base, with 7 bases lying between them. Germline CDR1 SGHRS, CDR2 YFSETQ. The CDR3 covers 14 residues. This CDR3 reads CASSLIAGTDTQYF. The CDR3 nucleotides read TGCGCCAGCAGCTTGATTGCAGGCACAGATACGCAGTATTTT.

This chain uses TRBV5-1 with TRBJ1-1; 7 positions match TRBD1. In germline, CDR1 is SGHRS, CDR2 YFSETQ. CDR3 size: 16 residues. J was trimmed by 0 bases and V by 4 bases; bases with no gene match: 9. In DNA, the CDR3 is TGCGCCAGCAGCCCGCAGGGACAGCCTTTGAACACTGAAGCTTTCTTT. It yields the protein CASSPQGQPLNTEAFF.

This clone was detected only once. J is TRBJ2-5 and V is TRBV18, with TRBD2 identical over 12 bases. The V segment lost 1 base and the J segment 9 bases; nucleotides outside the gene matches: 21. Germline V CDR1 and CDR2: KGHSH, LQKENI. This CDR3 has 20 residues. CDR3 DNA sequence: TGTGCCAGCTCACCACTCAGCCCCCCTCGGACTAGCGGGGCCCCGGGCGCCCAGTACTTC. Residues: CASSPLSPPRTSGAPGAQYF.

V gene TRBV19 combines with J gene TRBJ1-6; 9 bases are shared with TRBD1. Losses at the gene ends were 5 bases for V and 1 base for J; bases not matched to a gene: 12. The CDR3 has 19 residues. Germline V gene data show CDR1 as LNHDA and CDR2 as SQIVND (reference sequence). The CDR3 DNA reads as TGTGCCAGTAGTTCGCCGGGACAGGGTTTCGGATCCTATAATTCACCCCTCCACTTT. Protein sequence: CASSSPGQGFGSYNSPLHF.

The chain links TRBV6-2 or TRBV6-3 to TRBJ1-1; possible D gene TRBD1, 6 bases. Germline CDR1 is MNHEY and CDR2 is SVGEGT. This CDR3 spans 16 amino acids. Trimming removed 6 bases from V and 6 bases from J, with 23 bases in between. The chain's CDR3 is CASSPIRQVGFAEAFF. CDR3 coding DNA: TGTGCCAGCAGCCCTATTAGACAGGTCGGTTTCGCTGAAGCTTTCTTT.

This clone was observed once. J is TRBJ1-4 and V is TRBV5-4, with a tentative D call TRBD1 (6 bases). From germline, CDR1 is SGHNT and CDR2 YYREEE (reference sequence). The CDR3 consists of 17 residues. V was clipped by 3 bases and J by 0 bases, with 15 bases between them. The chain's CDR3 is CASSSWTALTTNEKLFF. CDR3 DNA sequence: TGTGCCAGCAGCTCCTGGACAGCTTTAACAACTAATGAAAAACTGTTTTTT.

The chain is built from TRBV24-1 and TRBJ2-5; 8 positions match TRBD1. Germline V gene data show CDR1 as KGHDR and CDR2 as SFDVKD. This CDR3 region has 14 residues. V was pared by 6 bases and J by 4 bases, with 6 bases of the junction left unmatched. CDR3 in DNA: TGTGCCACCAGTCGGCAGGGGGCGAGAGAGACCCAGTACTTC. Translated: CATSRQGARETQYF.

The chain recombines TRBV29-1 with TRBJ1-4; D is unresolved. CDR3 size: 14 residues. Trimming shortened V by 4 bases and J by 0 bases, and 9 bases separated the two germline ends. The V gene's germline CDR1 is SQVTM and CDR2 ANQGSEA. The DNA of the CDR3 is TGCAGCGTTGGAGGTATTGCAACTAATGAAAAACTGTTTTTT. It translates to CSVGGIATNEKLFF.

The rearrangement uses TRBV9 and TRBJ1-5; the D gene is possibly TRBD1 (5 bases). From germline, CDR1 is SGDLS and CDR2 YYNGEE. The CDR3 runs to 15 residues. Trimming took off 4 bases at V and 2 bases at J, with 13 bases between the two ends. The CDR3 region is CASSPQGLGNQPQHF. DNA for the CDR3: TGTGCCAGCAGCCCCCAGGGTTTGGGCAATCAGCCCCAGCATTTT.

The chain couples TRBV5-1 to TRBJ2-2, with TRBD1 identical over 7 bases. V was pared by 4 bases and J by 6 bases, with 9 bases of the junction left unmatched. The CDR3 spans 15 residues. The germline V gene has CDR1 SGHRS and CDR2 YFSETQ. In DNA, the CDR3 is TGCGCCAGCAGCGTAGAGGGGGCAAGGGCCGGGGAGCTGTTTTTT. Translated, it gives CASSVEGARAGELFF.

In its sample, this clone was seen once. The V and J genes are TRBV10-3 and TRBJ1-1; D call uncertain. This CDR3 comprises 14 residues. The V gene lost 10 bases and the J gene lost 2 bases, with 17 bases spanning the gap. Germline CDR1 ENHRY, CDR2 SYGVKD. This CDR3 reads CATSADRDNTEAFF. CDR3 DNA sequence: TGTGCCACCTCCGCGGATCGGGATAACACTGAAGCTTTCTTT.

The chain uses TRBV28 and TRBJ1-6, with 9 positions matching TRBD1. V lost 3 bases, J lost 6 bases, and 3 bases stayed unmatched. CDR3 size: 15 residues. The germline V gene encodes CDR1 MDHEN and CDR2 SYDVKM. In DNA form, the CDR3 reads TGTGCCAGCAGTTTCCTGGGACAGGGTAATTCACCCCTCCACTTT. Translated: CASSFLGQGNSPLHF.

V gene TRBV5-4 combines with J gene TRBJ1-2, with D possibly matching TRBD1 (5 bases). CDR1 and CDR2 from the germline V gene are SGHNT and YYREEE (reference sequence). CDR3 size: 14 residues. V was cut by 3 bases and J by 4 bases, with 13 bases left in between. The CDR3 DNA reads TGTGCCAGCAGCTCTCCGGGGGGAGGCTATGGCTACACCTTC. Translation gives CASSSPGGGYGYTF.

The chain carries TRBV19 and TRBJ2-2, with 11 nucleotides matching TRBD1. The CDR3 runs 18 residues. Unmatched junction bases numbered 11, after V lost 6 bases and J lost 2 bases. CDR1 and CDR2 from the germline V gene are LNHDA and SQIVND (reference sequence). The CDR3 here is CASSGQGASLGNTGELFF. Written as DNA, the CDR3 is TGTGCCAGTAGCGGACAGGGGGCGTCCCTGGGTAACACCGGGGAGCTGTTTTTT.

This rearrangement joins TRBV10-3 to TRBJ1-1; perhaps TRBD1 as D (5 bases). The ends were cut back, 2 bases at V and 5 bases at J, with 12 bases in the middle. This CDR3 comprises 14 residues. The germline V gene has CDR1 ENHRY and CDR2 SYGVKD. CDR3 bases: TGTGCCATCAGTGAGGCGGGGGAGTGGACTGAAGCTTTCTTT. Translating it yields CAISEAGEWTEAFF.

The V gene is TRBV11-2, the J gene TRBJ2-7; TRBD1 matches 8 bases. The germline gives CDR1 SGHAT, CDR2 FQNNGV. V was clipped by 1 base and J by 4 bases; unmatched bases: 12. This CDR3 has 17 residues. The CDR3 is CASSLGLWGRGRYEQYF. CDR3 nucleotide sequence: TGTGCCAGCAGCTTAGGGCTTTGGGGCAGGGGGCGTTACGAGCAGTACTTC.

The chain uses TRBV24-1 and TRBJ2-1, with D possibly matching TRBD2 (5 bases). The germline V gene encodes CDR1 KGHDR and CDR2 SFDVKD. The CDR3 totals 15 residues. V lost 1 base and J lost 6, with 12 bases in between. The CDR3 DNA follows: TGTGCCACCAGTGATTTAGGGAGTGGTCGCAATGAGCAGTTCTTC. It codes for CATSDLGSGRNEQFF.